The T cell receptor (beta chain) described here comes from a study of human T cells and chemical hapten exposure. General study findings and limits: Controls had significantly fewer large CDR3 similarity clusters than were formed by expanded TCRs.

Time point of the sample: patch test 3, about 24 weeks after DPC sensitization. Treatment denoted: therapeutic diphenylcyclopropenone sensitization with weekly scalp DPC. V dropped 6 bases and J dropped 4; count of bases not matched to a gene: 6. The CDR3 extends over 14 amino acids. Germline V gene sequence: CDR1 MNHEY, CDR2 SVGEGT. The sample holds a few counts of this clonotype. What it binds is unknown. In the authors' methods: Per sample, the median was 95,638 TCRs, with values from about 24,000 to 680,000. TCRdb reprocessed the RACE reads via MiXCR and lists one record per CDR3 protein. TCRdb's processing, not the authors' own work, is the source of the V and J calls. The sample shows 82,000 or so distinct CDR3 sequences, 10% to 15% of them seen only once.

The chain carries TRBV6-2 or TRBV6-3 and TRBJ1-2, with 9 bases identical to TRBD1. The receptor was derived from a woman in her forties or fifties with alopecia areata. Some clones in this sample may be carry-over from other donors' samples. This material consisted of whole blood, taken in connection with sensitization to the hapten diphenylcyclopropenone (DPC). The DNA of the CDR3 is TGTGCCAGCAGGGCTACAGGGGGCCCCTATGGCTACACCTTC. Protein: CASRATGGPYGYTF.